The 6 T cell receptor beta chains listed next were all sequenced from one sample in a study of blood T cell repertoires in COVID-19. This table comes from immunoSEQ multiplex PCR, and its TCRdb copy is limited to in-frame clones, with some not included. The top ten hold roughly 0.7% of the sample, which has more than 450,000 clones, 87% seen once. What was sequenced was PBMCs or T cells enriched from blood (not recorded which). The receptor set was obtained from a woman aged 18-30 years who had recovered from COVID-19.

The rearrangement links TRBV10-3 to TRBJ1-2; TRBD1 aligns across 9 bases. The CDR3 length is 18 residues. After removal of 2 bases from V and 6 bases from J, the junction contained 16 bases not matched to a gene. The germline gives CDR1 ENHRY, CDR2 SYGVKD. The CDR3 protein is CAISEGGGQGVGTNGYTF. CDR3 coding DNA: TGTGCCATCAGTGAGGGGGGGGGACAGGGAGTAGGGACGAATGGCTACACCTTC.

The CDR3: CASSPSLGGGYGYTF. Here the CDR3 DNA reads TGCGCCAGCAGCCCCTCTCTGGGGGGAGGATATGGCTACACCTTC. The chain couples TRBV5-1 to TRBJ1-2, with D possibly being TRBD1 (5 bases). The CDR3 extends over 15 amino acids. The germline V gene has CDR1 SGHRS and CDR2 YFSETQ. Between the trimmed V and J ends, which lost 4 bases and 5 bases, there was a span of 18 bases.

J is TRBJ2-3 and V is TRBV7-2; TRBD1 aligns across 7 bases. Germline V CDR1 and CDR2: SGHTA, FQGNSA. The CDR3 sequence is 16 residues long. The trim removed 0 bases at V and 4 bases at J, leaving 7 bases unmatched. The CDR3 region is CASSLARGGGPDTQYF. The CDR3 nucleotides are TGTGCCAGCAGCTTAGCGCGAGGGGGCGGGCCAGATACGCAGTATTTT.

The chain employs TRBV5-1 and TRBJ2-2; TRBD2 is a possible D gene (6 bases). CDR1 is SGHRS and CDR2 is YFSETQ in the germline V gene. V lost 4 bases and J 7 bases, leaving 23 bases between the germline ends. The CDR3 consists of 17 residues. CDR3 nucleotides: TGCGCCAGCAGCCCCGAGGAGGGCCCTCAGAGGGACGGGGAGCTGTTTTTT. The encoded protein is CASSPEEGPQRDGELFF.

The chain couples TRBV27 to TRBJ1-1; 7 bases map to TRBD1. With V trimmed by 1 base and J by 8 bases, 13 bases remained unmatched. This CDR3 spans 16 amino acids. CDR1 and CDR2 (germline): MNHEY, SMNVEV (reference sequence). CDR3 amino acids: CASSLFGTEYHREAFF. The DNA for the CDR3 is TGTGCCAGCAGTTTATTCGGGACAGAGTACCATCGGGAAGCTTTCTTT.

CDR3 nucleotide sequence: TGTGCCAGCAGCCAAGAGGCTAGTTACGAGCAGTACTTC. Protein product: CASSQEASYEQYF. The J gene is TRBJ2-7, the V gene TRBV3-1 (or the pseudogene TRBV3-2); no clear D. V dropped 0 bases and J dropped 4 bases, with 7 bases sitting between them. The CDR3 sequence is 13 residues long. Germline V lookup: CDR1 LGHDT, CDR2 YNNKEL (reference sequence).